The 5 T cell receptor beta chains below come from one sample, sequenced in a study of cytotoxic CD8 clonotypes in ibrutinib-treated CLL. Generated by immunoSEQ multiplex PCR, the TCRdb table keeps only in-frame clones and is missing some. The repertoire holds around 140,000 clones, approximately 77% seen once, with 28% in the top ten. The sample was PBMCs, taken after 12 months of ibrutinib treatment. These TCRs come from a human donor with chronic lymphocytic leukemia.

The rearrangement joins TRBV7-9 to TRBJ1-2, with TRBD1 as a possible D gene (5 bases). Deletions cut 5 bases from V and 8 bases from J, with 24 bases between. Germline CDR1 reads SEHNR; CDR2 reads FQNEAQ (reference sequence). The CDR3 consists of 16 residues. In DNA form, the CDR3 reads TGTGCCAGCAGCCCCAGGGCCTCCGAGCTTTCTTTCGGCTACACCTTC. This codes for CASSPRASELSFGYTF.

V gene TRBV7-9 combines with J gene TRBJ1-5, with 9 bases fitting TRBD1. Germline lookup yields CDR1 SEHNR and CDR2 FQNEAQ (reference sequence). The CDR3 extends over 15 amino acids. The J segment lost 3 bases and the V segment lost 6 bases, leaving 6 bases of the junction unmatched. DNA for the CDR3: TGTGCCAGCAGGGGTGGACAGGGGTTCAATCAGCCCCAGCATTTT. Translating gives CASRGGQGFNQPQHF.

The V gene is TRBV4-2, the J gene TRBJ2-2; D gene unclear. The CDR3 spans 16 residues. With 0 bases removed from V and 2 bases from J, the gap between germline ends came to 10 bases. Germline V gene data show CDR1 as LGHNA and CDR2 as YNFKEQ. In DNA, the CDR3 is TGTGCCAGCAGCCAAGATTGGCAGATCAACACCGGGGAGCTGTTTTTT. Its translation: CASSQDWQINTGELFF.

This chain connects TRBV9 to TRBJ1-1; D gene ambiguous. Germline V lookup: CDR1 SGDLS, CDR2 YYNGEE. The CDR3 contains 13 residues. Trimming took off 4 bases at V and 1 base at J, with 8 bases between the two ends. CDR3 sequence: CASSLTSNTEAFF. In DNA, the CDR3 is TGTGCCAGCAGCTTAACATCGAACACTGAAGCTTTCTTT.

The chain recombines TRBV4-1 with TRBJ2-5, with D possibly matching TRBD2 (5 bases). The CDR3 contains 17 residues. V gave up 0 bases and J gave up 5 bases, with 19 bases separating them. CDR1 is MGHRA and CDR2 is YSYEKL in the germline V gene. The CDR3 DNA reads as TGCGCCAGCAGCCAAGAATCGCCCGGGAATCGCGGGGAGACCCAGTACTTC. This codes for CASSQESPGNRGETQYF.